The rows below give T cell receptor beta chains drawn from one sample of a study of read filtering for tumor transcriptome and immune sequencing. TCRdb recomputed calls from the reads with MiXCR, one row per CDR3 protein. The profile covers about 62,000 distinct CDR3 sequences, with less than 20% appearing a single time and roughly a tenth taken by the ten largest. Sequenced input: a population of CD138-negative cells sorted from bone marrow. All receptors come from a donor at least 40 years old with multiple myeloma. The CDR3 runs from the conserved cysteine through the conserved F or W. The D gene is left open where the match is weak. Clone size is shown for a subset of rows, as once, few, many or a class of expanded clone.

TRBJ2-5	TRBD2	many	TRBV3-1	CASSRRRGTSGQETQYF	TGTGCCAGCAGCCGTCGAAGAGGAACTAGCGGCCAAGAGACCCAGTACTTC
TRBJ1-2	.	many	TRBV7-2	CASSLAGGGYGYTF	TGTGCCAGCAGCCTAGCCGGGGGGGGCTATGGCTACACCTTC
TRBJ2-7	.	.	TRBV29-1	CSVEQGNTYEQYF	TGCAGCGTTGAACAGGGGAATACCTACGAGCAGTACTTC
TRBJ1-1	.	many	TRBV12-3/TRBV12-4	CASSSRRAGTEAFF	TGTGCCAGCAGTTCTCGTAGGGCGGGCACTGAAGCTTTCTTT
TRBJ2-5	.	many	TRBV20-1	CSATRASRETQYF	TGCAGTGCTACGCGGGCTAGCCGAGAGACCCAGTACTTC
TRBJ1-6	.	many	TRBV5-1	CASSASSSESSPLHF	TGCGCCAGCAGCGCCTCCTCATCGGAGAGTTCACCCCTCCACTTT
TRBJ2-1	.	many	TRBV27	CASSSGSDSTYYNEQFF	TGTGCCAGCAGTTCGGGGTCCGACTCAACCTACTACAATGAGCAGTTCTTC
TRBJ1-1	.	many	TRBV2	CASSEREHGTEAFF	TGTGCCAGCAGTGAGCGAGAACACGGCACTGAAGCTTTCTTT
TRBJ1-1	TRBD1	few	TRBV20-1	CSAAGDSVAFF	TGCAGTGCAGCGGGGGACAGTGTTGCTTTCTTT
TRBJ1-5	TRBD1	many	TRBV10-1	CASSPPSGTGKVNQPQHF	TGCGCCAGCAGCCCCCCCTCGGGGACAGGGAAGGTGAATCAGCCCCAGCATTTT
TRBJ1-2	TRBD1	.	TRBV5-1	CASSLTSGTASYGYTF	TGCGCCAGCAGCTTGACTTCCGGGACAGCAAGCTATGGCTACACCTTC
TRBJ2-2	TRBD2	many	TRBV5-6	CASSPPSGRAVNTGELFF	TGCGCCAGCAGCCCCCCCAGCGGGAGGGCCGTGAACACCGGGGAGCTGTTTTTT
TRBJ2-7	TRBD1	many	TRBV20-1	CSPLTGTGTYEQYF	TGCAGTCCCTTAACCGGGACAGGGACCTACGAGCAGTACTTC